This TCR beta chain emerged from a study of cytomegalovirus exposure and HLA in healthy donors. Researchers ran the PCR with 60 Vbeta and 13 Jbeta primers. Generated by immunoSEQ multiplex PCR, the TCRdb table keeps only in-frame clones and is missing some. The sample records hundreds of thousands of clones, roughly 90% being singletons. Donors were ostensibly healthy at sampling, although undocumented immune exposures were probable. Trimming took off 7 bases at V and 0 bases at J, with 9 bases between the two ends. The CDR3 totals 13 residues. From germline, CDR1 is MNHEY and CDR2 SVGAGI. The sequenced sample consisted of PBMCs. The gene calls are TRBV6-5 and TRBJ1-1; D uncertain. The source is a woman aged 18-30 years in good health and CMV-seronegative. The CDR3 DNA follows: TGTGCCAGCATGCGCCTGATGAACACTGAAGCTTTCTTT. Translated, it gives CASMRLMNTEAFF.